The subject of this entry is one T cell receptor beta chain. The antigen remains unidentified. This entry belongs to a study of shared clonotypes between healthy human individuals. Findings of the study overall: The study sampled only blood, and tissue repertoires likely differ.

Amplification in unsorted PBMC replicate PCRs started from around 330 ng DNA, which equals some 30,000 T cell genomes. Libraries were prepared by immunoSEQ multiplex PCR; TCRdb keeps only in-frame clonotypes and omits some of them. The sample includes under 600,000 clones, roughly 79% of them seen just once. This CDR3 is 16 amino acids long. Germline values: CDR1 SGDLS, CDR2 YYNGEE. Trimming at V came to 4 bases and at J to 9 bases, leaving 16 bases not matched to a gene. Source material: PBMCs. The TCR was taken from a woman aged 40 to 50 in good health. Some clones in this sample may be carry-over from other donors' samples. V usage is TRBV9 and J usage is TRBJ2-1; 7 bases fit TRBD2. The CDR3 spells CASSTSGNGGLGEQFF. DNA of the CDR3: TGTGCCAGCAGCACCAGCGGGAACGGGGGGTTGGGTGAGCAGTTCTTC.